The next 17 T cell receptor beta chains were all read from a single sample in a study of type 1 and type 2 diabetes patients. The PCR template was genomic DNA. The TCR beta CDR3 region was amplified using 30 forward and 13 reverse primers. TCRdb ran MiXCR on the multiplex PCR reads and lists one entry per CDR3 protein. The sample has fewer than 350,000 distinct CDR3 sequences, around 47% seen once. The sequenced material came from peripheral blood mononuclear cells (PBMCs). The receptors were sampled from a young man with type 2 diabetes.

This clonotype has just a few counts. The CDR3 bases are TGTGCCAGCAGTGAGGAAGGGCTTAGCAATCAGCCCCAGCATTTT. It codes for CASSEEGLSNQPQHF. This rearrangement joins TRBV2 to TRBJ1-5; no clear D. V was shortened by 3 bases and J by 0 bases, with 9 bases between the two germline ends. Germline CDR1 SNHLY, CDR2 FYNNEI. This CDR3 has 15 amino acids.

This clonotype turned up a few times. The CDR3 nucleotides are TGTGCCAGCAAAGACGACATCTATGGCTACACCTTC. Its protein product is CASKDDIYGYTF. This sequence joins TRBV28 and TRBJ1-2; D is unclear. V lost 7 bases, J lost 4 bases, and 10 bases lay in between. This CDR3 has 12 residues. Germline CDR1 MDHEN, CDR2 SYDVKM.

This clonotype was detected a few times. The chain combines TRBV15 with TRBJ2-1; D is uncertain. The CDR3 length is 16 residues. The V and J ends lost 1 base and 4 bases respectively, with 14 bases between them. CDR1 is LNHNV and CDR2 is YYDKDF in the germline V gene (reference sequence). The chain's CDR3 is CATSRAKTDSYNEQFF. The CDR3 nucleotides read TGTGCCACCAGCAGAGCCAAGACCGACTCGTACAATGAGCAGTTCTTC.

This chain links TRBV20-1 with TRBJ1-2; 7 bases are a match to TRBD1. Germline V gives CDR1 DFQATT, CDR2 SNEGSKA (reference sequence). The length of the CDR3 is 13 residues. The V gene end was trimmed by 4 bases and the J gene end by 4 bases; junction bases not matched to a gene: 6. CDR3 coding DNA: TGCAGTGCTAATTCGGGACAGCGCTATGGCTACACCTTC. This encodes CSANSGQRYGYTF.

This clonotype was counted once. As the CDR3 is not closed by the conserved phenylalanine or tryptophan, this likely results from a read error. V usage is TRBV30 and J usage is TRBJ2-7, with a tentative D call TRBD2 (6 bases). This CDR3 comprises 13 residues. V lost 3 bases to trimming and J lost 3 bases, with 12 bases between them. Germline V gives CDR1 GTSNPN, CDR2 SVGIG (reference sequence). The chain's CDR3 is CAWRRDSNYEQYL. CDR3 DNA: TGTGCCTGGAGAAGGGACTCTAACTACGAGCAGTACCTC.

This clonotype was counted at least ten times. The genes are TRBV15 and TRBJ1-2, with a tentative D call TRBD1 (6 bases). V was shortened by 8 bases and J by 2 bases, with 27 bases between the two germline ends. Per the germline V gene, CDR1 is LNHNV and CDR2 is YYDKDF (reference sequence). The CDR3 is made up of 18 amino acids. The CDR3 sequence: CATRHGLPVGAINYGYTF. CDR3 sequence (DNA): TGTGCCACCCGACATGGATTGCCTGTGGGGGCTATCAACTATGGCTACACCTTC. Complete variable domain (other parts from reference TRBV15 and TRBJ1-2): DAMVIQNPRYQVTQFGKPVTLSCSQTLNHNVMYWYQQKSSQAPKLLFHYYDKDFNNEADTPDNFQSRRPNTSFCFLDIRSPGLGDTAMYLCATRHGLPVGAINYGYTFGSGTRLTVV.

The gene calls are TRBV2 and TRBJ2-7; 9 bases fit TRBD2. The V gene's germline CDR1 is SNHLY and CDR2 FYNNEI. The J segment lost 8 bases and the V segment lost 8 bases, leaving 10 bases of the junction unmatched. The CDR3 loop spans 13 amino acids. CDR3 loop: CASAAGGPLQQYF. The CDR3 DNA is TGTGCCAGCGCTGCGGGAGGGCCGTTACAGCAGTACTTC. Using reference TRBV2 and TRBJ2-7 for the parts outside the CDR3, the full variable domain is EPEVTQTPSHQVTQMGQEVILRCVPISNHLYFYWYRQILGQKVEFLVSFYNNEISEKSEIFDDQFSVERPDGSNFTLKIRSTKLEDSAMYFCASAAGGPLQQYFGPGTRLTVT.

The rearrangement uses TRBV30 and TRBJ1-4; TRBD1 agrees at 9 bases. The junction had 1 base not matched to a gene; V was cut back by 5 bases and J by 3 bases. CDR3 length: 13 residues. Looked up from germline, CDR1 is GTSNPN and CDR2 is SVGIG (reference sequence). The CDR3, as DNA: TGTGCCTGGGACAGGGGGGCTAATGAAAAACTGTTTTTT. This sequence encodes CAWDRGANEKLFF. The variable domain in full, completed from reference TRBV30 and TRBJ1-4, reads SQTIHQWPATLVQPVGSPLSLECTVEGTSNPNLYWYRQAAGRGLQLLFYSVGIGQISSEVPQNLSASRPQDRQFILSSKKLLLSDSGFYLCAWDRGANEKLFFGSGTQLSVL.

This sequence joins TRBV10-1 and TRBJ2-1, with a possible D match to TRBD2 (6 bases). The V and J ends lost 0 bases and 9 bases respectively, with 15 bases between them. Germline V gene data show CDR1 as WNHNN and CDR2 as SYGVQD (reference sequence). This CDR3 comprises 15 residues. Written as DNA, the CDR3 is TGCGCCAGCAGTGAGTCTATTAATCGGGGGATTGAGCAGTTCTTC. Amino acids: CASSESINRGIEQFF.

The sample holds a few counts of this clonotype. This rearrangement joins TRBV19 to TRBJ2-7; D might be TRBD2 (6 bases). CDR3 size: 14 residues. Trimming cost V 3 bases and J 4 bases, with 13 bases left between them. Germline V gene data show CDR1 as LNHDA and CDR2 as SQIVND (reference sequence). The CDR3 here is CASSIGTEGYEQYF. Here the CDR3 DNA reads TGTGCCAGTAGTATTGGTACGGAGGGTTACGAGCAGTACTTC.

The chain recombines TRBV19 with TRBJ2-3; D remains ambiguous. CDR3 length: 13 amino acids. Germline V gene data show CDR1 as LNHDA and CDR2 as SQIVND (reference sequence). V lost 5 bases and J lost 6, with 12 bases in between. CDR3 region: CASSEGPRDTQYF. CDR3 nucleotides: TGTGCCAGTAGTGAAGGGCCCCGGGATACGCAGTATTTT.

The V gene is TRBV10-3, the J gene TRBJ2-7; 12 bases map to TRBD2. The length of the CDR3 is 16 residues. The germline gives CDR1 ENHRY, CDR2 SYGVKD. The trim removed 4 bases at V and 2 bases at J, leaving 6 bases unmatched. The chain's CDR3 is CAISGRLAGVTYEQYF. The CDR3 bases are TGTGCCATCAGTGGGCGACTAGCGGGAGTCACCTACGAGCAGTACTTC.

The CDR3 nucleotides read TGTGCCAGTACCAATCAGGGGGCCGGCGGGGAGCTGTTTTTT. Translating gives CASTNQGAGGELFF. The V call is TRBV19, the J call TRBJ2-2, with TRBD1 identical over 8 bases. CDR3 size: 14 residues. The V segment lost 7 bases and the J segment 7 bases; nucleotides outside the gene matches: 8. CDR1 is LNHDA, CDR2 SQIVND, per germline (reference sequence).

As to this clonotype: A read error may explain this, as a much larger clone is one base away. CDR3 in DNA: TGTGCCAGCAGCCTTTGGACTAGCGGGGGCGGCGAGACCCAGTACTTC. Its protein is CASSLWTSGGGETQYF. The chain recombines TRBV14 with TRBJ2-5; TRBD2 matches at 13 bases. The CDR3 contains 16 residues. V lost 4 bases and J lost 5; bases outside the gene matches: 7. The germline gives CDR1 SGHDN, CDR2 FVKESK.

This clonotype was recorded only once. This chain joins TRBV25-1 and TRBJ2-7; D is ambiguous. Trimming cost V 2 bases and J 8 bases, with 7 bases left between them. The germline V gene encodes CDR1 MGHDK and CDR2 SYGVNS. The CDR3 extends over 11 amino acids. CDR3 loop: CASSELPQQYF. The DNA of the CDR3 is TGTGCCAGCAGTGAACTGCCGCAGCAGTACTTC.

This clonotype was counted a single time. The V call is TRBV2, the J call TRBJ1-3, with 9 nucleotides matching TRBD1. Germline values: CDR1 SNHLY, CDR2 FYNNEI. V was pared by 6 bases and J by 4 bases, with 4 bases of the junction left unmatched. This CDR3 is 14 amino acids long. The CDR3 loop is CASRPDRGGNTIYF. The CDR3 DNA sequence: TGTGCCAGCAGGCCGGACAGGGGAGGAAACACCATATATTTT. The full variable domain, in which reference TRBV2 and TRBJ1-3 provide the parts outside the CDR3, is EPEVTQTPSHQVTQMGQEVILRCVPISNHLYFYWYRQILGQKVEFLVSFYNNEISEKSEIFDDQFSVERPDGSNFTLKIRSTKLEDSAMYFCASRPDRGGNTIYFGEGSWLTVV.

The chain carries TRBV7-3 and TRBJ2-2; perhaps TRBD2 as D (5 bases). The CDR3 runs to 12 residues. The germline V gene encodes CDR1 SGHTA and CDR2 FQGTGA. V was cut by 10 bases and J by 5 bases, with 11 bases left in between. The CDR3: CATQLVTGELFF. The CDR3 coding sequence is TGTGCCACTCAACTAGTGACCGGGGAGCTGTTTTTT. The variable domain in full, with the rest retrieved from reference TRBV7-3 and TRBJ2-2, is GAGVSQTPSNKVTEKGKYVELRCDPISGHTALYWYRQSLGQGPEFLIYFQGTGAADDSGLPNDRFFAVRPEGSVSTLKIQRTERGDSAVYLCATQLVTGELFFGEGSRLTVL.